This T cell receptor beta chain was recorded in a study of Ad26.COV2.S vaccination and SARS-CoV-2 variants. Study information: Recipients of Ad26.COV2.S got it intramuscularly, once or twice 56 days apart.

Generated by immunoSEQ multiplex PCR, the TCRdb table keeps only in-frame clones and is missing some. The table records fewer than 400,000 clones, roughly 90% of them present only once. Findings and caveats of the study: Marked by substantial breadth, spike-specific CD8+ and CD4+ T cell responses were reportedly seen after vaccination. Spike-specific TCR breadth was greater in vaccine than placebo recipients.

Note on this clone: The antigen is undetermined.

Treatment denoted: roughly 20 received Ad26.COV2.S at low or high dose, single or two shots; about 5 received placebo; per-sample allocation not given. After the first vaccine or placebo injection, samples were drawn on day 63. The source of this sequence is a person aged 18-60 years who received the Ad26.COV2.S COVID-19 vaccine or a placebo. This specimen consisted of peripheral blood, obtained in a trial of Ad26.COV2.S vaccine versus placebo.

CDR3 sequence (DNA): TGTGCCAGCCCAGTGGCTAGCGGGAGGGTTGAGCAGTTCTTC. This encodes CASPVASGRVEQFF. The J gene is TRBJ2-1, the V gene TRBV7-9, with 12 bases aligning to TRBD2. V lost 8 bases and J lost 9; bases outside the gene matches: 8. The length of the CDR3 is 14 residues. Germline V lookup: CDR1 SEHNR, CDR2 FQNEAQ (reference sequence).